A selection of T cell receptor beta chains follows, all from one sample in a study of OX40 agonist ivuxolimab in advanced cancers. The assay was immunoSEQ multiplex PCR, and TCRdb's table has in-frame clones only and misses some. The sample lists about 27,000 clones; about 81% were seen once. The material sequenced was CD4+ or CD8+ T cells sorted from blood, taken in a trial of the OX40 agonist ivuxolimab. The origin of the receptors is an adult with an advanced solid tumor such as melanoma, head and neck, liver or kidney cancer. Each CDR3 is given with its conserved first and last residue.

J gene: TRBJ1-2; V gene: TRBV5-1; CDR3 protein: CASSLDGGSYGYTF
J gene: TRBJ1-2; V gene: TRBV6-5; CDR3 protein: CASSYSGGSNYGYTF
J gene: TRBJ1-6; V gene: TRBV13; CDR3 protein: CASSQGLDSPLHF
J gene: TRBJ2-5; V gene: TRBV4-1; CDR3 protein: CASSQVPPRVGETQYF
J gene: TRBJ2-5; V gene: TRBV9; CDR3 protein: CASSAGTGRETQYF
J gene: TRBJ2-1; V gene: TRBV7-8; CDR3 protein: CASSFGLAGLSYNEQFF
J gene: TRBJ1-2; V gene: TRBV5-1; CDR3 protein: CASSLVPDRAANYGYTF
J gene: TRBJ2-7; V gene: TRBV2; CDR3 protein: CASSADYEQYF
J gene: TRBJ2-3; V gene: TRBV18; CDR3 protein: CASSPRLDSTDTQYF
J gene: TRBJ2-2; V gene: TRBV10-2; CDR3 protein: CAVGTSGTFGELFF
J gene: TRBJ2-2; V gene: TRBV19; CDR3 protein: CASNGGTGPTGELFF
J gene: TRBJ2-5; V gene: TRBV28; CDR3 protein: CASSLLQGVGETQYF